This is a list of T cell receptor beta chains from one sample in a study of T-cell memory formation after mild COVID-19. Via MiXCR, TCRdb re-called the 5' RACE reads, giving one row per CDR3 protein. The sample contains 300,000 to 350,000 distinct CDR3 sequences, less than 20% of which appear only once. The specimen sequenced was PBMCs or a T cell subset sorted from them (not recorded which). All receptors derive from a man aged 18 to 29 who had mild COVID-19 (a few samples of this study predate the infection). Cell type and time point are not known. The CDR3 runs from the conserved cysteine through the conserved F or W. D genes are given only for firm matches. The size entry is marked missing in some rows and otherwise reads once, few, many or a size class.

D: TRBD1; V: TRBV7-2; size: many; J: TRBJ1-5; DNA: TGTGCCAGCAGCCCCGGGACAGGGGGCAATCAGCCCCAGCATTTT; CDR3: CASSPGTGGNQPQHF
D: NA; V: TRBV6-2/TRBV6-3; size: few; J: TRBJ2-7; DNA: TGTGCCAGCAGTTACCTTGGACCGATTTCCTACGAGCAGTACTTC; CDR3: CASSYLGPISYEQYF
D: NA; V: TRBV7-2; size: many; J: TRBJ1-3; DNA: TGTGCCAGCAGCTTAAATGCGGGGGACACCATATATTTT; CDR3: CASSLNAGDTIYF
D: TRBD2; V: TRBV3-1; size: NA; J: TRBJ2-5; DNA: TGTGCCAGCAGCCCCAGCCTAGCGGGGCTCCAAGAGACCCAGTACTTC; CDR3: CASSPSLAGLQETQYF
D: NA; V: TRBV12-3/TRBV12-4; size: NA; J: TRBJ1-6; DNA: TGTGCCAGCACGTCAGGCCCACCCGATAATTCACCCCTCCACTTT; CDR3: CASTSGPPDNSPLHF
D: TRBD1; V: TRBV11-2; size: few; J: TRBJ2-1; DNA: TGTGCCAGCAGCTTAGGGCCGGGACAGTCCTACAATGAGCAGTTCTTC; CDR3: CASSLGPGQSYNEQFF
D: NA; V: TRBV4-1; size: few; J: TRBJ2-4; DNA: TGCGCCAGCAGCCAAGTTTCAGGACTAAAGTACTTC; CDR3: CASSQVSGLKYF
D: TRBD1; V: TRBV30; size: NA; J: TRBJ2-3; DNA: TGTGCCTGGAAGCAGGCAGGGGGCTTCTCAGATACGCAGTATTTT; CDR3: CAWKQAGGFSDTQYF
D: TRBD1; V: TRBV15; size: NA; J: TRBJ1-5; DNA: TGTGCCACCAGCTTACAGGGGAATCAGCCCCAGCATTTT; CDR3: CATSLQGNQPQHF
D: NA; V: TRBV6-5; size: NA; J: TRBJ1-6; DNA: TGTGCCAGCAGTTACAGTCAAGAAACCGGGAATTCACCCCTCCACTTT; CDR3: CASSYSQETGNSPLHF
D: NA; V: TRBV24-1; size: many; J: TRBJ1-2; DNA: TGTGCCACCAGTGATTTCCCTCGATCCTATGGCTACACCTTC; CDR3: CATSDFPRSYGYTF
D: NA; V: TRBV5-1; size: few; J: TRBJ2-5; DNA: TGCGCCAGCAGCCCGGCGATCGGGTCCGTAGAGACCCAGTACTTC; CDR3: CASSPAIGSVETQYF
D: TRBD1; V: TRBV7-8; size: many; J: TRBJ2-5; DNA: TGTGCCAGCAGCGCATACAGGGGCCAAGAGACCCAGTACTTC; CDR3: CASSAYRGQETQYF
D: NA; V: TRBV29-1; size: few; J: TRBJ2-3; DNA: TGCAGCGTTGACTGGGGGACAGATACGCAGTATTTT; CDR3: CSVDWGTDTQYF
D: TRBD1; V: TRBV20-1; size: NA; J: TRBJ1-4; DNA: TGCAGTGCTAGAGGTCGAGGGGGCGGTGAAAAACTGTTTTTT; CDR3: CSARGRGGGEKLFF
D: NA; V: TRBV4-3; size: few; J: TRBJ2-5; DNA: TGCGCCACCCCAGACTTGCCACAAGAGACCCAGTACTTC; CDR3: CATPDLPQETQYF
D: NA; V: TRBV12-3/TRBV12-4; size: NA; J: TRBJ1-1; DNA: TGTGCCAGCAGTCTCGGGGATGAAGCTTTCTTT; CDR3: CASSLGDEAFF
D: NA; V: TRBV30; size: NA; J: TRBJ1-2; DNA: TGTGCCTGGAACCCTTCTCCACATGGCTACACCTTC; CDR3: CAWNPSPHGYTF
D: TRBD2; V: TRBV10-3; size: NA; J: TRBJ2-1; DNA: TGTGCCACGTCCGGGACTAGCTACAATGAGCAGTTCTTC; CDR3: CATSGTSYNEQFF
D: TRBD1; V: TRBV20-1; size: NA; J: TRBJ2-2; DNA: TGCAGTGCCCCGGACAGGTCATCTGGGGAGCTGTTTTTT; CDR3: CSAPDRSSGELFF
D: NA; V: TRBV9; size: NA; J: TRBJ1-2; DNA: TGTGCCAGCAGCGCCGGCCCTTATGGCTACACCTTC; CDR3: CASSAGPYGYTF
D: NA; V: TRBV5-1; size: few; J: TRBJ1-1; DNA: TGCGCCAGCAGCTCCTGGTCCTTGGGCTCCACTGAAGCTTTATTT; CDR3: CASSSWSLGSTEALF
D: NA; V: TRBV7-9; size: few; J: TRBJ1-1; DNA: TGTGCCAGCAGCTTAAGCGCGGGCGTCACTGAAGCTTTCTTT; CDR3: CASSLSAGVTEAFF
D: TRBD1; V: TRBV7-2; size: NA; J: TRBJ1-2; DNA: TGTGCCAGCAGCCGGTCCCGGGACAGGGCCTTTCCCCGCCGGTATGGCTACACCTTC; CDR3: CASSRSRDRAFPRRYGYTF
D: TRBD2; V: TRBV18; size: many; J: TRBJ2-5; DNA: TGTGCCAGCTCACCGCCAGGACTAGCGGGGGACAGTCTAGAGACCCAGTACTTC; CDR3: CASSPPGLAGDSLETQYF
D: NA; V: TRBV6-2/TRBV6-3; size: NA; J: TRBJ2-7; DNA: TGTGCCAGCGGGCCCCCGAGCGAGCAGTACTTC; CDR3: CASGPPSEQYF
D: NA; V: TRBV11-2; size: NA; J: TRBJ2-1; DNA: TGTGCCAGCAGGTCAGCTCGCCGGACGGACTACAATGAGCAGTTCTTC; CDR3: CASRSARRTDYNEQFF
D: NA; V: TRBV7-6; size: NA; J: TRBJ1-1; DNA: TGTGCCAGCAGCTCGAACTGGGTTGGGGGGCGAGCTTTCTTT; CDR3: CASSSNWVGGRAFF
D: NA; V: TRBV12-3/TRBV12-4; size: NA; J: TRBJ2-3; DNA: TGTGCCAGCACCCGGGCAGGGACTAGCACAGATACGCAGTATTTT; CDR3: CASTRAGTSTDTQYF
D: NA; V: TRBV30; size: NA; J: TRBJ1-5; DNA: TGTGCCTGGAGTGTACAAGGAACTCAGCCCCAGCATTTT; CDR3: CAWSVQGTQPQHF
D: TRBD1; V: TRBV11-2; size: medium-sized; J: TRBJ1-5; DNA: TGTGCCAGCAGCGTAGGGACAGGGGGACAGCCCCAGCATTTT; CDR3: CASSVGTGGQPQHF
D: NA; V: TRBV6-5; size: NA; J: TRBJ2-2; DNA: TGTGCCAGCAGCCTCCTTGCGTCCGGGGAGCTGTTTTTT; CDR3: CASSLLASGELFF
D: NA; V: TRBV7-2; size: NA; J: TRBJ2-3; DNA: TGTGCCAGCAGCTTAGTGCTCATCTCGGGAGATACGCAGTATTTT; CDR3: CASSLVLISGDTQYF
D: NA; V: TRBV4-1; size: many; J: TRBJ1-2; DNA: TGTGCCAGCAGCCAAGGGTCTGGCTACACCTTC; CDR3: CASSQGSGYTF